This TCR beta chain was identified during a study of shared clonotypes between healthy human individuals. Cells designated naive CD8 were CD45RO-negative and were positively selected for CCR7, with terminally differentiated effector memory CD45RA+ cells excluded. The protocol was immunoSEQ multiplex PCR, while the TCRdb copy is restricted to in-frame clones and leaves out a portion. Of millions of clones in the sample, roughly 94% were seen once. Sequencing was performed on naive CD8+ T cells sorted from blood. The TCR was taken from a man aged 18 to 30 in good health.

CDR3 sequence reads: CASSPVTSTSYNEQFF. The CDR3 DNA follows: TGCGCCAGCAGCCCCGTGACTAGCACCTCCTACAATGAGCAGTTCTTC. This rearrangement joins TRBV5-1 to TRBJ2-1, with 7 bases lining up with TRBD2. Germline CDR1 reads SGHRS; CDR2 reads YFSETQ. Germline trimming cut 4 bases from V and 0 bases from J; bases unmatched to any gene: 7. The CDR3 is 16 residues long.